These 21 T cell receptor beta chains originate from one sample sequenced in a study of identical twins. In TCRdb, the 5' RACE reads were re-called with MiXCR into one record per CDR3 protein. Found here are approximately 620,000 distinct CDR3 sequences, 8% to 9% of them singletons; the top ten hold around 0.98%. These data also featured in a second study, about yellow fever vaccine responses in identical twins.

The source material was PBMCs. Every receptor here comes from a woman aged 18-30 years in good health.

CDR3 protein: CASSLGHTTDTQYF. The CDR3 DNA follows: TGCGCCAGCAGCTTAGGACATACGACAGATACGCAGTATTTT. The chain carries TRBV5-1 and TRBJ2-3, with a tentative D call TRBD1 (5 bases). V lost 2 bases, J lost 3 bases, and 10 bases lay in between. Germline loops: CDR1 SGHRS, CDR2 YFSETQ. The CDR3 spans 14 residues.

The chain employs TRBV11-2 and TRBJ2-1; 11 nucleotides line up with TRBD1. V lost 4 bases and J lost 6; bases outside the gene matches: 5. The CDR3 is 15 amino acids. The V gene's germline CDR1 is SGHAT and CDR2 FQNNGV. The CDR3 nucleotides are TGTGCCAGCAGCTCACGCGGGACAGGGGGCAATGAGCAGTTCTTC. Translated: CASSSRGTGGNEQFF. Combining the CDR3 with reference TRBV11-2 and TRBJ2-1 gives the whole variable domain EAGVAQSPRYKIIEKRQSVAFWCNPISGHATLYWYQQILGQGPKLLIQFQNNGVVDDSQLPKDRFSAERLKGVDSTLKIQPAKLEDSAVYLCASSSRGTGGNEQFFGPGTRLTVL.

This chain joins TRBV2 and TRBJ1-5; D remains ambiguous. The germline CDR1 and CDR2 sequences are SNHLY and FYNNEI. V was shortened by 6 bases and J by 6 bases, with 12 bases between the two germline ends. The CDR3 is 13 residues long. CDR3 region: CASSSSWVQPQHF. The CDR3 DNA reads TGTGCCAGCAGCAGTAGTTGGGTTCAGCCCCAGCATTTT.

The rearrangement uses TRBV20-1 and TRBJ2-7; D call uncertain. From germline, CDR1 is DFQATT and CDR2 SNEGSKA (reference sequence). V lost 6 bases and J 3 bases, leaving 12 bases between the germline ends. This CDR3 spans 12 amino acids. The chain's CDR3 is CSALESDYEQYF. In nucleotides, the CDR3 is TGCAGTGCCTTAGAGAGCGACTACGAGCAGTACTTC.

In its sample, this clonotype was seen a few times. J is TRBJ2-3 and V is TRBV2; 9 bases line up with TRBD2. The CDR3 length is 15 residues. From germline, CDR1 is SNHLY and CDR2 FYNNEI. With 7 bases clipped from V and 3 bases from J, the junction kept 8 bases outside the gene matches. The CDR3: CASMGSGSSTDTQYF. The CDR3 nucleotides are TGTGCCAGCATGGGTAGCGGGAGTAGTACAGATACGCAGTATTTT.

In this sample, this clonotype turned up many times. The chain couples TRBV28 to TRBJ2-7, with a weak D call TRBD2 (6 bases). Germline loops: CDR1 MDHEN, CDR2 SYDVKM. This CDR3 spans 15 amino acids. The V end was cut by 5 bases, the J end by 2 bases, with 16 bases between. CDR3 sequence reads: CASSPLRETPYEQYF. The CDR3 region has the DNA TGTGCCAGCAGTCCCCTCCGGGAGACTCCCTACGAGCAGTACTTC.

The chain carries TRBV4-1 and TRBJ2-6; D may match TRBD1 or TRBD2 (5 bases each). The CDR3 sequence is 16 residues long. V shed 4 bases and J shed 0 bases, with 10 bases lying between them. Germline CDR1 is MGHRA and CDR2 is YSYEKL. This CDR3 reads CASSLERGSGANVLTF. Here the CDR3 DNA reads TGCGCCAGCAGCCTCGAGAGGGGCTCTGGGGCCAACGTCCTGACTTTC.

In its sample, this clonotype was seen a few times. The chain couples TRBV3-1 to TRBJ2-2, with no clear D. The CDR3 has 16 amino acids. V lost 1 base to trimming and J lost 5 bases, with 14 bases between them. In germline, CDR1 is LGHDT, CDR2 YNNKEL (reference sequence). Here the CDR3 DNA reads TGTGCCAGCAGCCAAGTCCAGCCAGGCTTGACCGGGGAGCTGTTTTTT. Translated: CASSQVQPGLTGELFF.

The table lists this clonotype with many counts. J is TRBJ1-1 and V is TRBV11-3; TRBD1 aligns across 7 bases. The germline V gene encodes CDR1 SGHNT and CDR2 YENEEA. V lost 3 bases to trimming and J lost 4 bases; unmatched junction nucleotides: 5. The CDR3 is made up of 14 amino acids. The CDR3 bases are TGTGCCAGCAGCTTGGGCAGGGGGACCACTGAAGCTTTCTTT. This codes for CASSLGRGTTEAFF.

This clonotype came up a few times. The chain uses TRBV4-1 and TRBJ2-7, with D perhaps matching TRBD1 or TRBD2 (5 bases each). This CDR3 spans 15 amino acids. The V gene lost 4 bases and the J gene lost 3 bases, with 16 bases spanning the gap. Germline V lookup: CDR1 MGHRA, CDR2 YSYEKL. The chain's CDR3 is CASSRDSEGIYEQYF. CDR3 DNA sequence: TGCGCCAGCAGCCGGGATAGCGAGGGGATCTACGAGCAGTACTTC.

This clonotype has just a few counts. The V and J genes are TRBV18 and TRBJ2-1; D is possibly TRBD2 (6 bases). CDR3 length equals 16 residues. V was shortened by 5 bases and J by 6 bases, with 20 bases between the two germline ends. Germline V gene lookup returns CDR1 KGHSH and CDR2 LQKENI. CDR3 sequence: CASSVAEGLLSNEQFF. CDR3 in DNA: TGTGCCAGCTCAGTCGCGGAGGGCCTTTTATCCAATGAGCAGTTCTTC.

This clonotype has ten or more counts. The rearrangement links TRBV6-1 to TRBJ2-7; D uncertain. The CDR3 has 15 amino acids. V lost 10 bases, J lost 2 bases, and 21 bases lay in between. Germline V lookup: CDR1 MNHNS, CDR2 SASEGT. The CDR3, as DNA: TGTGCCATCCTCCCACGAGGTCCCCCAACCTACGAGCAGTACTTC. It is translated as CAILPRGPPTYEQYF.

This clonotype was observed at least ten times. This chain links TRBV7-9 with TRBJ1-4; D is possibly TRBD1 (5 bases). This CDR3 has 16 residues. Trimming left V 2 bases short and J 0 bases short, with 10 bases between. Germline-derived CDR1 and CDR2 are SEHNR and FQNEAQ (reference sequence). CDR3 in DNA: TGTGCCAGCAGCTTAAAGGGGCAAGCAACTAATGAAAAACTGTTTTTT. This encodes CASSLKGQATNEKLFF.

To note about this clonotype: One junction end disagrees with the germline gene, perhaps due to a read error. The chain employs TRBV12-3 or TRBV12-4 and TRBJ2-5, with D possibly being TRBD2 (5 bases). This CDR3 is 13 amino acids long. The CDR3 loop is CASTLGLLETQYF. CDR3 bases: TGTGCCAGCACTTTAGGACTTCTCGAGACCCAGTACTTC.

This clonotype was counted a few times. The junction does not match germline at one end; this may be a read error. The J gene is TRBJ2-7, the V gene TRBV12-3 or TRBV12-4; TRBD2 matches at 10 bases. The CDR3 is 19 amino acids. The DNA of the CDR3 is TGTACCAGCAGTTTATGGCTCGCTAGCGGGAGTCTTAGGTCCTACGAGCAGTACTTC. Amino acid sequence: CTSSLWLASGSLRSYEQYF.

This clonotype was observed a handful of times. The V gene is TRBV7-3, the J gene TRBJ2-6, with D possibly TRBD1 on 5 matching bases. Trimming pared 0 bases from V and 2 bases from J, leaving 8 bases between. The CDR3 consists of 16 residues. Germline V lookup: CDR1 SGHTA, CDR2 FQGTGA. The CDR3 coding sequence is TGTGCCAGCAGCTTAACGCAGGGAACTGGGGCCAACGTCCTGACTTTC. Its protein is CASSLTQGTGANVLTF.

The J gene is TRBJ2-3, the V gene TRBV28; unclear D gene. Per the germline V gene, CDR1 is MDHEN and CDR2 is SYDVKM. The CDR3 extends over 13 amino acids. The ends were cut back, 8 bases at V and 7 bases at J, with 16 bases in the middle. CDR3 DNA sequence: TGTGCCAGCTCCGGACCGCTACCGAATACGCAGTATTTT. As protein: CASSGPLPNTQYF.

The V call is TRBV4-1, the J call TRBJ2-7; TRBD2 agrees at 7 bases. V shed 5 bases, J shed 5 bases, and the junction held 9 bases outside the gene matches. The CDR3 length is 14 residues. CDR1 and CDR2 from the germline V gene are MGHRA and YSYEKL. The CDR3 protein is CASSSPGLNDEQYF. CDR3 DNA: TGCGCCAGCAGCTCCCCGGGACTAAACGACGAGCAGTACTTC.

For the CDR3, the DNA is TGTGCCAGCAGTTACCCCAGCGGGAGCCCCTACGAGCAGTACTTC. Translating it yields CASSYPSGSPYEQYF. The chain couples TRBV6-2 or TRBV6-3 to TRBJ2-7, with 8 bases lining up with TRBD2. CDR1 is MNHEY, CDR2 SVGEGT, per germline. J gave up 2 bases and V 2 bases, and 5 bases lay outside the gene matches. This CDR3 has 15 amino acids.

This clonotype was counted at least ten times. The chain links TRBV5-1 to TRBJ1-1; D gene ambiguous. Between the trimmed V and J ends, which lost 0 bases and 0 bases, there was a span of 9 bases. The CDR3 extends over 15 amino acids. The germline gives CDR1 SGHRS, CDR2 YFSETQ. The CDR3 region is CASSLAGSMNTEAFF. Here the CDR3 DNA reads TGCGCCAGCAGCTTGGCCGGATCTATGAACACTGAAGCTTTCTTT.

There are many counts of this clonotype. V gene TRBV7-8 combines with J gene TRBJ2-1; 9 bases match TRBD1. Trimming cost V 1 base and J 9 bases; bases outside gene matches: 16. Germline CDR1 and CDR2: SGHVS and FQNEAQ. The CDR3 covers 18 residues. The CDR3 reads CASSLVSRMDRGRGEQFF. Written as DNA, the CDR3 is TGTGCCAGCAGCTTAGTCTCAAGGATGGACAGGGGAAGGGGTGAGCAGTTCTTC. Combining the CDR3 with reference TRBV7-8 and TRBJ2-1 gives the whole variable domain GAGVSQSPRYKVAKRGQDVALRCDPISGHVSLFWYQQALGQGPEFLTYFQNEAQLDKSGLPSDRFFAERPEGSVSTLKIQRTQQEDSAVYLCASSLVSRMDRGRGEQFFGPGTRLTVL.